Reported below is one T cell receptor beta chain. The CDR3 covers 11 residues. Germline V lookup: CDR1 MRHNA, CDR2 SNTAGT. The data were taken from a study of monozygotic twins with inflammatory bowel disease. TCRdb reprocessed the 5' RACE reads; each CDR3 protein has one entry and no DNA is given. This table holds some 150,000 distinct CDR3 sequences. The chain links TRBV6-4 to TRBJ1-1; the D gene TCRdb calls, TRBD1, cannot be checked with no DNA. The sample comprised blood. This receptor was identified in a human donor with ulcerative colitis or Crohn's disease, or a healthy co-twin of an affected twin (not recorded which). The CDR3 loop reads CASSDGTLTVF.